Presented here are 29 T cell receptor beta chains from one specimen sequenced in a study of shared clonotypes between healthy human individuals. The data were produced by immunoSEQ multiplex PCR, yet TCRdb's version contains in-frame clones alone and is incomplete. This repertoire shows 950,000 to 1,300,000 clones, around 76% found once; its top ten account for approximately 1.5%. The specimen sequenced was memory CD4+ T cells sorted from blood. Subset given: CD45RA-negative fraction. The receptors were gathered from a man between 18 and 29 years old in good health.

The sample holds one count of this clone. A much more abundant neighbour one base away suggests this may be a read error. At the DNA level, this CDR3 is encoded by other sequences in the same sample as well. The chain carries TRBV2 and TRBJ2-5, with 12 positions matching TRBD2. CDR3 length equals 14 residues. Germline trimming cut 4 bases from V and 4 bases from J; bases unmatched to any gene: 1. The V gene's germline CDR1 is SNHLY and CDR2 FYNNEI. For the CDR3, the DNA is TGTGCCAGCAGTGGGGGACTAGCGGGAGAGACCCAGTACTTC. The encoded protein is CASSGGLAGETQYF.

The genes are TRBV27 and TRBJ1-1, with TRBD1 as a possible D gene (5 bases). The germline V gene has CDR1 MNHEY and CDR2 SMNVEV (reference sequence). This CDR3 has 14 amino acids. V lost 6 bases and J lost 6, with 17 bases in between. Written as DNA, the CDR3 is TGTGCCAGCAGGAGAGCAGGGATTGCGGCTGAAGCTTTCTTT. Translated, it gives CASRRAGIAAEAFF.

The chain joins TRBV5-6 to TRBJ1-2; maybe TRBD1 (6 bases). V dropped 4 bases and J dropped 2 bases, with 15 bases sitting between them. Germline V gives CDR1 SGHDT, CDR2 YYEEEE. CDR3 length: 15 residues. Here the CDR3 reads CASSPRGHSNYGYTF. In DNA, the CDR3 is TGTGCCAGCAGCCCCCGGGGGCACTCGAACTATGGCTACACCTTC.

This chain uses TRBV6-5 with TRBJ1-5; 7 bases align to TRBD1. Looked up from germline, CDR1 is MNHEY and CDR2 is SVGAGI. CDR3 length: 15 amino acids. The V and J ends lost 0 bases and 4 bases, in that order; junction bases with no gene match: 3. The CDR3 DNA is TGTGCCAGCAGTTACTCCGGACAGGATAATCAGCCCCAGCATTTT. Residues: CASSYSGQDNQPQHF.

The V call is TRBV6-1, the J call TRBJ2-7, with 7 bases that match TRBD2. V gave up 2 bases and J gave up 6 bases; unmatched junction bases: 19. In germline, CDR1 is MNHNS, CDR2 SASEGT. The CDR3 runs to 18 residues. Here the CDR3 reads CASSEYGAGDLGLGEQYF. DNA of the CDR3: TGTGCCAGCAGTGAATACGGGGCGGGGGACCTAGGACTGGGCGAGCAGTACTTC.

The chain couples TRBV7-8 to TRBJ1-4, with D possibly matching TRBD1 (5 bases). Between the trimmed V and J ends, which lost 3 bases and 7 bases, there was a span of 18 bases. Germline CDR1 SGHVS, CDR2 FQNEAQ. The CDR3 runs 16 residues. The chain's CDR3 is CASSFDRPGGTEKLFF. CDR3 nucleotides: TGTGCCAGCAGCTTCGACAGACCCGGGGGGACTGAAAAACTGTTTTTT.

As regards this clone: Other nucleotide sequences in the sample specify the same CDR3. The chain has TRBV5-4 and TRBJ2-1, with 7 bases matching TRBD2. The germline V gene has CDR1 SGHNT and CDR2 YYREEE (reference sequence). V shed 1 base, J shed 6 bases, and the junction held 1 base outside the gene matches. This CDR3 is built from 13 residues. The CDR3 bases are TGTGCCAGCAGCTTGACGGGGGGCAATGAGCAGTTCTTC. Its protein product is CASSLTGGNEQFF.

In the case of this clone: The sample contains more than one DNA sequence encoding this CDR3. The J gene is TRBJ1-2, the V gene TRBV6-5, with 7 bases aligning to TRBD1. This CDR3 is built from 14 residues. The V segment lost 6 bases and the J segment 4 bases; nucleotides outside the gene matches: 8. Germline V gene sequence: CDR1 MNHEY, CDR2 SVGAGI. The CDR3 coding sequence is TGTGCCAGCAGCCCAAGACAGGGTGGCTATGGCTACACCTTC. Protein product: CASSPRQGGYGYTF.

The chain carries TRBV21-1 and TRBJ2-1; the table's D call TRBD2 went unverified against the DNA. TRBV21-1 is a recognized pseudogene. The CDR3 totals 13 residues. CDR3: CASRIQTSNEQFF. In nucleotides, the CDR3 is TGTGCCAGCCGAATTCAAACTAGCAATGAGCAGTTCTTC.

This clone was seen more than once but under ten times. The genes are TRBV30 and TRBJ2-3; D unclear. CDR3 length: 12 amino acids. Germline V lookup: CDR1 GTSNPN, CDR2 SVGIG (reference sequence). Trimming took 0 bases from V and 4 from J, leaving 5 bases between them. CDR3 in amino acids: CAWSVRADTQYF. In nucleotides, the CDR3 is TGTGCCTGGAGTGTCAGAGCAGATACGCAGTATTTT.

The CDR3 region is CASSYSDRGGRYGYTF. The CDR3 nucleotides read TGTGCCAGCAGTTACTCGGACAGGGGGGGACGGTATGGCTACACCTTC. This chain connects TRBV6-5 to TRBJ1-2, with 10 bases matching TRBD1. Trimming cost V 0 bases and J 5 bases; bases outside gene matches: 6. CDR3 length equals 16 residues. CDR1 is MNHEY and CDR2 is SVGAGI in the germline V gene.

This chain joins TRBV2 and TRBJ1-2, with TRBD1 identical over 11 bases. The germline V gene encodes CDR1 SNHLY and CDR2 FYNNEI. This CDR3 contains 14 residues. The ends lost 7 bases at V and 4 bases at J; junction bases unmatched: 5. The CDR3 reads CASTGQGATYGYTF. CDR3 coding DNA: TGTGCCAGCACCGGACAGGGGGCGACCTATGGCTACACCTTC.

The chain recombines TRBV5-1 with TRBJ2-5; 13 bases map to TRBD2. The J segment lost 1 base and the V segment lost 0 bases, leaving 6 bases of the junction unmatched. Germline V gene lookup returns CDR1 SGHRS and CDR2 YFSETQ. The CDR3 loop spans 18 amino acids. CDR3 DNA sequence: TGCGCCAGCAGCTTGGGGACTAGCGGGAGCACCAGCCAAGAGACCCAGTACTTC. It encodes CASSLGTSGSTSQETQYF.

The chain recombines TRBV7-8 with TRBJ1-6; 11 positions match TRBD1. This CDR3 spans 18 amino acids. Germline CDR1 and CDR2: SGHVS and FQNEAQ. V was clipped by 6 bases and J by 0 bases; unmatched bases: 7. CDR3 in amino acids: CASSTRDRGTSYNSPLHF. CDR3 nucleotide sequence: TGTGCCAGCAGTACACGGGACAGGGGGACCTCCTATAATTCACCCCTCCACTTT. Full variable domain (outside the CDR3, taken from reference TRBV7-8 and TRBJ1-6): GAGVSQSPRYKVAKRGQDVALRCDPISGHVSLFWYQQALGQGPEFLTYFQNEAQLDKSGLPSDRFFAERPEGSVSTLKIQRTQQEDSAVYLCASSTRDRGTSYNSPLHFGNGTRLTVT.

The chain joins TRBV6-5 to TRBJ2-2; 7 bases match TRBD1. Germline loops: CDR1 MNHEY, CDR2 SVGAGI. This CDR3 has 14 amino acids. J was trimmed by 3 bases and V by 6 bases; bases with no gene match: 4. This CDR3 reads CASRRQGDTGELFF. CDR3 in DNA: TGTGCCAGCAGGCGGCAGGGGGACACCGGGGAGCTGTTTTTT.

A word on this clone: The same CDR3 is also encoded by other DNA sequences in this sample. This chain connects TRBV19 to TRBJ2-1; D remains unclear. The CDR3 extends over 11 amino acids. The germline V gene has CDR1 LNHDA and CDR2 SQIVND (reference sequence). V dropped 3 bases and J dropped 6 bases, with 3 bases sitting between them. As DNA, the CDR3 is TGTGCCAGTAGTATCGTCAATGAGCAGTTCTTC. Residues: CASSIVNEQFF.

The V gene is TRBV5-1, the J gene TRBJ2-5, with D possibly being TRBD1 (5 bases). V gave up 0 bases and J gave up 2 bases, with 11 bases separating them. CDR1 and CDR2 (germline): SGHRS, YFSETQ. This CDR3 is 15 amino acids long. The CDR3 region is CASSLVDPGQETQYF. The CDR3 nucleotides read TGCGCCAGCAGCTTGGTAGACCCAGGGCAAGAGACCCAGTACTTC.

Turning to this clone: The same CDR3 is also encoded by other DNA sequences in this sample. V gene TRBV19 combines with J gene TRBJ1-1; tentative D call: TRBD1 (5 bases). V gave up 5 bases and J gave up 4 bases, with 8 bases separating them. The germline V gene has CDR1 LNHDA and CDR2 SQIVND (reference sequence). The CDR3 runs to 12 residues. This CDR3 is CASSRQTTEAFF. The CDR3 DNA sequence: TGTGCCAGTAGTCGACAGACCACTGAAGCTTTCTTT. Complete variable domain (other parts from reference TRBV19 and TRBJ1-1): DGGITQSPKYLFRKEGQNVTLSCEQNLNHDAMYWYRQDPGQGLRLIYYSQIVNDFQKGDIAEGYSVSREKKESFPLTVTSAQKNPTAFYLCASSRQTTEAFFGQGTRLTVV.

The CDR3 sequence: CASSGSRTDTQYF. The DNA of the CDR3 is TGCGCCAGCAGCGGAAGTAGGACCGATACGCAGTATTTT. The rearrangement joins TRBV5-1 to TRBJ2-3; D gene unclear. CDR1 and CDR2 (germline): SGHRS, YFSETQ. Trimming stripped 4 bases from V and 6 bases from J, with 12 bases between. This CDR3 contains 13 residues.

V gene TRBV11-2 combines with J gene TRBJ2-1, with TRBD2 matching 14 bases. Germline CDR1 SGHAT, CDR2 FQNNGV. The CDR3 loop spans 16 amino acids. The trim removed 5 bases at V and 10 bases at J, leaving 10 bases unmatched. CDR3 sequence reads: CASSPTGTSGGVEQFF. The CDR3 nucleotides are TGTGCCAGCAGCCCAACCGGGACTAGCGGGGGAGTCGAGCAGTTCTTC.

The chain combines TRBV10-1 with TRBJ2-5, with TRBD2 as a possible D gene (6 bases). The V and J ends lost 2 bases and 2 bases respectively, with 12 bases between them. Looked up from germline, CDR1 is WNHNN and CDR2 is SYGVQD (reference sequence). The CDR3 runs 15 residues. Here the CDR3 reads CASSEQYGGQETQYF. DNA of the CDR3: TGCGCCAGCAGTGAGCAGTATGGAGGGCAAGAGACCCAGTACTTC.

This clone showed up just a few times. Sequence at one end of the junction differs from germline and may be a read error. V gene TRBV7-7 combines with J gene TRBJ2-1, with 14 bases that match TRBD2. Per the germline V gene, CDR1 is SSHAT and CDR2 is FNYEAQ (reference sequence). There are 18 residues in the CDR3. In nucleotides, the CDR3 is TGTGCTAGCAGCTTACGGTTGACCGGGACTAGCGGGAGCAATGAGCAGTTCTTC. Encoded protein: CASSLRLTGTSGSNEQFF.

In DNA, the CDR3 is TGCGCCAGCAGCCAGGAATCCGGGACTAGCGGGAGGGAAGAGACCCAGTACTTC. It specifies CASSQESGTSGREETQYF. The J gene is TRBJ2-5, the V gene TRBV4-3; 16 bases fit TRBD2. After removal of 3 bases from V and 3 bases from J, the junction contained 7 bases not matched to a gene. This CDR3 is built from 18 residues. Germline CDR1 is LGHNA and CDR2 is YSLEER.

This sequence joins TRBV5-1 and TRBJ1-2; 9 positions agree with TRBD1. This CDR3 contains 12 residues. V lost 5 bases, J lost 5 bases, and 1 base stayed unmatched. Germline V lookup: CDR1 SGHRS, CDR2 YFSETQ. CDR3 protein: CASRGQGYGYTF. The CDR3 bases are TGCGCCAGCAGGGGACAGGGATATGGCTACACCTTC.

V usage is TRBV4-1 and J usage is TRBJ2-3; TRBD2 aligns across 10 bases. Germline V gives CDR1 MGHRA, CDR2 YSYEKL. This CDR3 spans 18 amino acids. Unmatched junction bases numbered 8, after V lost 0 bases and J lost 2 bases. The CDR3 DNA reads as TGCGCCAGCAGCCAAGAAGCGAGCGGGGGGGGTTTCACAGATACGCAGTATTTT. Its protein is CASSQEASGGGFTDTQYF.

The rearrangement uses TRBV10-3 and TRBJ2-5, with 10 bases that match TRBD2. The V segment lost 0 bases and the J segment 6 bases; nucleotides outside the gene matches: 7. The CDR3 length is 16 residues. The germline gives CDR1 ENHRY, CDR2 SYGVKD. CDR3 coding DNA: TGTGCCATCAGTGAGTCTATTAGCGGGGGGCTGAAGACCCAGTACTTC. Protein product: CAISESISGGLKTQYF.

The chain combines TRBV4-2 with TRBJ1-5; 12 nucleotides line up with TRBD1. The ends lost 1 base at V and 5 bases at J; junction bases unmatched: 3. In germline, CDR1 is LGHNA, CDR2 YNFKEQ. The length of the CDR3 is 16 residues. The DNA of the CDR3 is TGTGCCAGCAGCCAAGGGGGACAGGGGGCTCATCAGCCCCAGCATTTT. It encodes CASSQGGQGAHQPQHF.

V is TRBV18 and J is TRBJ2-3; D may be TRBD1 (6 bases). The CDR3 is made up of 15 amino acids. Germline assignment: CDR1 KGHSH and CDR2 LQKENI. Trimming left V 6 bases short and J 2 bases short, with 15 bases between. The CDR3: CASSENRVDTDTQYF. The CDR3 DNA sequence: TGTGCCAGCTCCGAGAACAGGGTCGACACAGATACGCAGTATTTT.

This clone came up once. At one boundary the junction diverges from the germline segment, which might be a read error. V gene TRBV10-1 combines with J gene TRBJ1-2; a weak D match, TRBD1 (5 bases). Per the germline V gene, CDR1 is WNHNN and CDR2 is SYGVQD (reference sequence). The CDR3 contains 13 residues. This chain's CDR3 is CASSNYTSGLKDF. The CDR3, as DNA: TGCGCCAGCAGCAATTATACGTCGGGGCTGAAAGACTTC.